The present entry profiles one TCR beta chain with its context. The clone's antigen remains unknown. Base qualities were left out, and no much larger clone turns up one base away. This sample was taken from a study of T-cell reconstitution after alpha-beta-depleted transplantation in children (dated by TCRdb to 2016 to 2017). About the study as a whole: Using TCR repertoire profiling, the study followed T-cell immune reconstitution in a quantitative way in children after TCRalphabeta/CD19-depleted allogeneic hematopoietic cell transplantation.

The CDR3 goes from the cysteine to the phenylalanine over 16 residues. Of all the DNA, just the CDR3 is kept, 48 bases in frame from base 1. The germline V gene gives CDR1 as SGDLS and CDR2 as YYNGEE. After removal of 4 bases from V and 2 bases from J, the junction retains 8 bases not matched to a gene. The investigation overall reported the following: About two months after transplant, the apparently early recovery of alphabetaT-cell counts reportedly depended on just several hundred clones that had expanded rapidly and came from non-depleted graft cells. In some patients, high TCRbeta diversity at day 60 was attributed to recipient T cells and intrathymic progenitors that had survived conditioning. Over the following months the frequencies of hyperexpanded clones went down, and after one year T-cell counts and TCRbeta diversity were mostly credited to newly produced T cells.

What the treatment or condition label conveys for this sample: allogeneic hematopoietic cell transplantation with graft depleted of TCRalphabeta T cells and CD19 B cells. The transplant recipients were children given TCRalphabeta/CD19-depleted allogeneic hematopoietic cell grafts. Library preparation was by PCR. The data were produced on an Illumina HiSeq 2500. TCR library preparation used molecular barcoding, with unique molecular identifiers applied to normalize quantification of the TCRbeta repertoire. Starting from the raw public reads, TCRdb applied fastp trimming at Q25, assembled clones with MiXCR and retained in-frame beta chains. Rows with a matching CDR3 protein are joined into one entry that keeps the most common DNA and genes. The sample contains around 500,000 distinct CDR3 sequences, 23% of them found a single time. Clones ranked in the top ten supply approximately 14% of the sample.

The sequence was collected from a boy under two years old who had a stem cell transplant for acute myeloid leukemia, so the T cells may come from the graft donor. The V gene is TRBV9 and the J gene is TRBJ2-3; TRBD2 aligns with 9 central bases. Source: PBMCs, mostly from graft donor cells, taken 360 days after TCRalphabeta/CD19-depleted stem cell transplant. The DNA reads TGTGCCAGCAGCCCCATTAGCGGGGGCCTCACAGATACGCAGTATTTT. It translates as CASSPISGGLTDTQYF.